The 25 T cell receptor beta chains given below trace back to one sample, sequenced in a study of shared clonotypes between healthy human individuals (dated by TCRdb to 2020 to 2021). The library was produced with the immunoSEQ multiplex PCR assay. Entries here come from immuneACCESS through TCRdb and include only in-frame sequences with V and J called. Some clones fail to appear in such tables; in the studies checked, an unresolved V gene covers under half of the shortfall, and the cause of the remainder is unknown. Present in this sample are about 1.1 million clones, approximately 80% of which were seen just once. The ten top clones hold about 0.94% of the sample. Material for sequencing was memory CD4+ T cells from PBMCs. What this sample's cell subset or site label stands for: CD45RA-negative fraction. These receptor sequences come from a man younger than 35 in good health. Some clones in this sample may be carry-over from other donors' samples.

The V call is TRBV6-5, the J call TRBJ2-7; TRBD2 might be the D (7 bases). This CDR3 is 15 amino acids long. Trimming pared 2 bases from V and 0 bases from J, leaving 11 bases between. Germline CDR1 MNHEY, CDR2 SVGAGI. The CDR3 here is CASSYGRGVSYEQYF. CDR3 DNA: TGTGCCAGCAGTTACGGGAGGGGGGTCTCCTACGAGCAGTACTTC.

This sequence joins TRBV2 and TRBJ2-3, with D possibly TRBD2 on 5 matching bases. Trimming pared 3 bases from V and 5 bases from J, leaving 12 bases between. This CDR3 is built from 14 residues. Germline loops: CDR1 SNHLY, CDR2 FYNNEI. Here the CDR3 reads CASSDSGAVDTQYF. CDR3 nucleotides: TGTGCCAGCAGTGATTCCGGAGCGGTAGATACGCAGTATTTT.

The J gene is TRBJ2-3, the V gene TRBV28; 7 bases align to TRBD2. From germline, CDR1 is MDHEN and CDR2 SYDVKM. CDR3 length equals 15 residues. The V and J ends lost 2 bases and 6 bases, in that order; junction bases with no gene match: 8. The CDR3 region has the DNA TGTGCCAGCAGTTTAGGCGGCGGGGGAAGGGATACGCAGTATTTT. This gives the protein CASSLGGGGRDTQYF.

The CDR3 DNA is TGTGCCTGGAGCGGAAGGGGGCTAGAGACCCAGTACTTC. This encodes CAWSGRGLETQYF. The gene calls are TRBV30 and TRBJ2-5; 7 bases map to TRBD1. Looked up from germline, CDR1 is GTSNPN and CDR2 is SVGIG (reference sequence). V lost 3 bases, J lost 4 bases, and 5 bases stayed unmatched. This CDR3 contains 13 residues.

This chain connects TRBV5-4 to TRBJ1-5, with TRBD1 identical over 7 bases. The germline V gene has CDR1 SGHNT and CDR2 YYREEE (reference sequence). The CDR3 is made up of 16 amino acids. The V and J ends lost 1 base and 2 bases, in that order; junction bases with no gene match: 6. CDR3 sequence: CASSLQGVGGNQPQHF. CDR3 DNA: TGTGCCAGCAGCTTGCAGGGGGTTGGGGGCAATCAGCCCCAGCATTTT.

This clone was detected only once. The CDR3 here is CASSSAGPANTQYF. CDR3 in DNA: TGTGCCAGCAGTTCCGCGGGACCAGCCAATACGCAGTATTTT. This chain links TRBV28 with TRBJ2-3, with a weak D call TRBD2 (6 bases). V was pared by 4 bases and J by 7 bases, with 15 bases between. CDR3 length: 14 residues. Germline V gene lookup returns CDR1 MDHEN and CDR2 SYDVKM.

V and J are TRBV14 and TRBJ2-2, with D perhaps matching TRBD1 (5 bases). Trimming pared 1 base from V and 5 bases from J, leaving 11 bases between. The CDR3 length is 15 residues. The V gene's germline CDR1 is SGHDN and CDR2 FVKESK. The CDR3 is CASSQGVGLTGELFF. CDR3 DNA: TGTGCCAGCAGCCAAGGCGTGGGGCTAACCGGGGAGCTGTTTTTT.

J is TRBJ2-7 and V is TRBV29-1; D uncertain. The CDR3 contains 13 residues. From germline, CDR1 is SQVTM and CDR2 ANQGSEA. V was pared by 6 bases and J by 2 bases, with 14 bases between. The CDR3 sequence is CSVADGLTYEQYF. The CDR3 DNA is TGCAGCGTAGCCGACGGCCTAACCTACGAGCAGTACTTC.

The chain couples TRBV7-3 to TRBJ1-1, with D perhaps matching TRBD1 (6 bases). The CDR3 spans 16 residues. Germline CDR1 and CDR2: SGHTA and FQGTGA. V was trimmed by 5 bases and J by 10 bases, leaving 26 bases between them. This CDR3 is CASSPTYMSGAEGAFF. Written as DNA, the CDR3 is TGTGCCAGCAGCCCAACTTACATGTCAGGGGCCGAGGGAGCTTTCTTT.

As for this clone: Other DNA sequences in the sample encode the same CDR3. In DNA, the CDR3 is TGCGCCAGCAGCTCAGACAGTTACAATGAGCAGTTCTTC. It is translated as CASSSDSYNEQFF. The rearrangement uses TRBV5-1 and TRBJ2-1, with D possibly matching TRBD1 (5 bases). V shed 3 bases and J shed 4 bases, with 8 bases lying between them. The CDR3 is made up of 13 amino acids. CDR1 and CDR2 (germline): SGHRS, YFSETQ.

This chain joins TRBV5-1 and TRBJ1-1; perhaps TRBD1 as D (6 bases). The CDR3 length is 13 residues. Germline assignment: CDR1 SGHRS and CDR2 YFSETQ. Deletions cut 4 bases from V and 6 bases from J, with 13 bases between. The CDR3 sequence is CASSLQGPAEAFF. The CDR3, as DNA: TGCGCCAGCAGCCTTCAGGGGCCGGCTGAAGCTTTCTTT.

This chain links TRBV9 with TRBJ1-1; 9 nucleotides match TRBD1. This CDR3 contains 13 residues. V was pared by 7 bases and J by 1 base, with 2 bases of the junction left unmatched. In germline, CDR1 is SGDLS, CDR2 YYNGEE. This CDR3 is CASQDRGNTEAFF. CDR3 in DNA: TGTGCCAGCCAGGACAGGGGGAACACTGAAGCTTTCTTT.

This clone was detected only once. Since a much larger clone is just one base distant, this may be a read error. The chain has TRBV5-4 and TRBJ2-7; the match to TRBD1 covers 8 bases. Germline CDR1 and CDR2: SGHNT and YYREEE (reference sequence). Trimming took 4 bases from V and 0 from J; bases not matched to a gene: 0. This CDR3 spans 13 amino acids. The DNA of the CDR3 is TGTGCCAGCAGCGACAGGGGCTCCTACGAGCAGTACTTC. This gives the protein CASSDRGSYEQYF.

The V and J genes are TRBV2 and TRBJ2-1; weak D call: TRBD2 (5 bases). The V end was cut by 4 bases, the J end by 5 bases, with 12 bases between. The CDR3 is made up of 14 amino acids. Per the germline V gene, CDR1 is SNHLY and CDR2 is FYNNEI. The CDR3 sequence is CASSARTVHNEQFF. For the CDR3, the DNA is TGTGCCAGCAGTGCCCGGACTGTACACAATGAGCAGTTCTTC.

This chain uses TRBV4-2 with TRBJ1-2; 7 nucleotides match TRBD1. The CDR3 extends over 16 amino acids. CDR1 is LGHNA, CDR2 YNFKEQ, per germline. The ends lost 1 base at V and 3 bases at J; junction bases unmatched: 8. The CDR3 nucleotides read TGTGCCAGCAGCCAAGTGGTGACAGGGCTTCACTATGGCTACACCTTC. Amino acid sequence: CASSQVVTGLHYGYTF.

The chain has TRBV19 and TRBJ2-2; TRBD2 agrees at 7 bases. With V trimmed by 6 bases and J by 2 bases, 9 bases remained unmatched. Germline CDR1 is LNHDA and CDR2 is SQIVND (reference sequence). This CDR3 has 16 amino acids. In DNA, the CDR3 is TGTGCCAGTAGCGGGCTAGCGGCCTTCAACACCGGGGAGCTGTTTTTT. Translation: CASSGLAAFNTGELFF.

This clone was counted between two and nine times. The rearrangement uses TRBV5-1 and TRBJ1-1; D is uncertain. This CDR3 region has 13 residues. Germline V CDR1 and CDR2: SGHRS, YFSETQ. V lost 4 bases and J lost 0, with 7 bases in between. In nucleotides, the CDR3 is TGCGCCAGCAGCGTGTCAGTGAACACTGAAGCTTTCTTT. The encoded protein is CASSVSVNTEAFF.

The chain combines TRBV29-1 with TRBJ2-5, with 9 positions matching TRBD1. The DNA end is more similar to TRBJ2-7, so the J call may be wrong. Germline loops: CDR1 SQVTM, CDR2 ANQGSEA. CDR3 length: 13 amino acids. DNA of the CDR3: TGCAGCGTTTCCGGGACAGGGTTCTACGAGCAGTACTTC. Amino acid sequence: CSVSGTGFYEQYF.

The V call is TRBV7-8, the J call TRBJ1-4; a weak D match, TRBD1 (6 bases). The germline CDR1 and CDR2 sequences are SGHVS and FQNEAQ. The CDR3 covers 18 residues. The ends were cut back, 5 bases at V and 8 bases at J, with 27 bases in the middle. The CDR3 reads CASSTFSWGASSGEKLFF. CDR3 DNA: TGTGCCAGCAGCACCTTTAGTTGGGGGGCGTCTTCAGGAGAAAAACTGTTTTTT.

The CDR3: CASSLARGSSYNEQFF. CDR3 in DNA: TGTGCCAGCAGCTTAGCCCGGGGGAGCTCCTACAATGAGCAGTTCTTC. The chain carries TRBV7-3 and TRBJ2-1, with D perhaps TRBD2 (6 bases). The V and J ends lost 2 bases and 0 bases respectively, with 11 bases between them. CDR3 length equals 16 residues. Germline V gene sequence: CDR1 SGHTA, CDR2 FQGTGA.

This clone was found a few times. The chain recombines TRBV19 with TRBJ1-1, with a weak D call TRBD1 (6 bases). Trimming left V 10 bases short and J 11 bases short, with 23 bases between. This CDR3 region has 13 residues. The germline V gene encodes CDR1 LNHDA and CDR2 SQIVND (reference sequence). The chain's CDR3 is CATTPLVGALAFF. DNA of the CDR3: TGTGCCACTACCCCCTTGGTGGGGGCGTTGGCTTTCTTT.

DNA of the CDR3: TGTGCCAGCAGCGACAGGGAAGGCCGGGAGCTGTTTTTT. It is translated as CASSDREGRELFF. The rearrangement joins TRBV5-4 to TRBJ2-2; TRBD1 aligns across 7 bases. Germline CDR1 is SGHNT and CDR2 is YYREEE (reference sequence). The V and J ends lost 4 bases and 9 bases, in that order; junction bases with no gene match: 6. CDR3 length equals 13 residues.

The V call is TRBV6-4, the J call TRBJ2-4; D unresolved. This CDR3 region has 12 residues. Trimming cost V 10 bases and J 4 bases, with 11 bases left between them. Germline assignment: CDR1 MRHNA and CDR2 SNTAGT. The CDR3 DNA reads as TGTGCCATCCGAGGCCTGAAAAACATTCAGTACTTC. It is translated as CAIRGLKNIQYF.

The gene calls are TRBV13 and TRBJ1-3; possibly TRBD1 for D (6 bases). CDR3 length equals 17 residues. The germline V gene has CDR1 PRHDT and CDR2 FYEKMQ (reference sequence). Trimming left V 0 bases short and J 1 base short, with 13 bases between. The CDR3 bases are TGTGCCAGCAGCTTAGGCATCGGGGGGCTGTCTGGAAACACCATATATTTT. Translated: CASSLGIGGLSGNTIYF.

The chain joins TRBV28 to TRBJ2-2, with a weak D call TRBD2 (5 bases). In germline, CDR1 is MDHEN, CDR2 SYDVKM. V lost 6 bases, J lost 6 bases, and 11 bases lay in between. The CDR3 spans 13 residues. The CDR3: CASRGGGPGELFF. The CDR3, as DNA: TGTGCCAGCAGGGGCGGAGGCCCCGGGGAGCTGTTTTTT.